Listed below are T cell receptor beta chains from one sample, sequenced in a study of CD8 T cells in ankylosing spondylitis. Using its own MiXCR run on the 5' RACE reads, TCRdb lists one record per CDR3 protein. Here the sample spans 250,000 or so distinct CDR3 sequences, 10% being singletons. Material: blood, either unsorted or a sorted T cell fraction (not recorded which). The receptors come from a male donor with ankylosing spondylitis or in good health (not recorded which). Both conserved end residues are part of each CDR3. D genes are given only for firm matches. Clone size, where shown, is once, few, many, or a class for clones that have expanded.

j_call d_call v_call cdr3_length clone_size cdr3_nt cdr3_aa
TRBJ2-7 - TRBV30 12 many TGTGCCTGGGATGGGGGACGGAGGGAGCAGTACTTC CAWDGGRREQYF
TRBJ1-1 - TRBV4-1 20 - TGCGCCAGCAGCCAAGAATACCAAACCGCAGCGGGGGGCCAAGGCACTGAAGCTTTCTTT CASSQEYQTAAGGQGTEAFF
TRBJ2-1 - TRBV7-2 17 many TGTGCCAGCAGCTTAGTTGCAAGCGGGTTTTCCTACAATGAGCAGTTCTTC CASSLVASGFSYNEQFF
TRBJ2-3 - TRBV6-2/TRBV6-3 12 - TGTGCCAGCAGTTACTCGGGGGATACGCAGTATTTT CASSYSGDTQYF
TRBJ2-1 - TRBV6-5 17 many TGTGCCAGCAGTCCCCCGGGACTCAAGGGTATTGGGTGGCAGCAGTTCTTC CASSPPGLKGIGWQQFF
TRBJ1-5 - TRBV3-1 13 many TGTGCCAGCAGCCAAGTCGTGAATCAGCCCCAGCATTTT CASSQVVNQPQHF
TRBJ1-3 - TRBV2 14 many TGTGCCAGCAGGGCAGCCCTCCTTGGAAACACCATATATTTT CASRAALLGNTIYF
TRBJ2-2 - TRBV5-4 14 few TGTGCCAGCAGCTTGGTCCCTGCAGCCGGGGAGCTGTTTTTT CASSLVPAAGELFF
TRBJ2-7 TRBD1 TRBV25-1 14 many TGTGCCAGCAGTGAACCCGGGACAGGGACCGAGCAGTACTTC CASSEPGTGTEQYF
TRBJ2-6 - TRBV4-1 20 - TGCGCCAGCAGCCGTGGAATAGCGGGACAGGTGCTATCTGGGGCCAACGTCCTGACTTTC CASSRGIAGQVLSGANVLTF
TRBJ2-1 - TRBV12-3/TRBV12-4 12 many TGTGCCAGCAGTAGTAACTACAATGAGCAGTTCTTC CASSSNYNEQFF
TRBJ1-2 - TRBV5-1 15 - TGCGCCAGCAGCCCTAACGACAGGAAGGGAATCAGCTACACCTTC CASSPNDRKGISYTF
TRBJ2-3 TRBD2 TRBV5-1 17 - TGCGCCAGCAGCGGCCAAGGTACCGGGGGGAGGCCAGATACGCAGTATTTT CASSGQGTGGRPDTQYF
TRBJ2-4 - TRBV20-1 13 many TGCAGTGCCCTGAAACGGTCCCAGAACATTCAGTACTTC CSALKRSQNIQYF
TRBJ2-5 - TRBV25-1 12 many TGTGCCAGTGTTCTAGCCGGAGAGACCCAGTACTTC CASVLAGETQYF
TRBJ1-2 - TRBV7-1 14 - TGTGCCAGCAGCCCTCCCGACCCCTACTATGGCTACACCTTC CASSPPDPYYGYTF
TRBJ2-3 - TRBV27 16 - TGTGCCAGCAGTTTTCAGGGAGGCTCCGGCACAGATACGCAGTATTTT CASSFQGGSGTDTQYF
TRBJ2-2 TRBD1 TRBV12-3/TRBV12-4 15 many TGTGCCAGCAGTTCTCCAGGGGGCTTCACCGGGGAGCTGTTTTTT CASSSPGGFTGELFF
TRBJ1-1 - TRBV29-1 13 many TGCAGCGTTGCCCCGGTACCGATCGTTGAAGCTTTCTTT CSVAPVPIVEAFF
TRBJ2-7 - TRBV5-1 14 many TGCGCCAGCAGCTTGGGAGGGGACCTGGGGTCCCAGTACTTC CASSLGGDLGSQYF
TRBJ2-4 - TRBV3-1 13 - TGTGCCAGCAGCCAAGAAAATGTGAGCATTCAGTACTTC CASSQENVSIQYF
TRBJ2-1 TRBD2 TRBV5-1 16 many TGCGCCAGCAGCTTGGGGCCCGATCGGGGGGGGGATGAGCAGTTCTTC CASSLGPDRGGDEQFF
TRBJ2-7 - TRBV7-2 12 - TGTGCCAGCAGCTTAGCAGGGTACGGGCAGTACTTC CASSLAGYGQYF
TRBJ2-5 - TRBV29-1 17 many TGCAGCGTTGAAGATTTAAGGAGGGGTAGGATACAAGAGACCCAGTACTTC CSVEDLRRGRIQETQYF
TRBJ2-3 - TRBV24-1 15 - TGTGCCACCAGTGCCGGACAGAGAAGCACAGATACGCAGTATTTT CATSAGQRSTDTQYF
TRBJ1-5 - TRBV6-6 13 many TGTGCCAGCAGTGCGACCCAGTTTGAGCCCCAGCATTTT CASSATQFEPQHF
TRBJ2-3 - TRBV6-1 14 many TGTGCCAGCAGGACCCGATCCTACACAGATACGCAGTATTTT CASRTRSYTDTQYF
TRBJ2-7 - TRBV4-2 14 - TGTGCCAGCAGCCCCGGGCACAGCTCCTACGAGCAGTACTTC CASSPGHSSYEQYF
TRBJ1-6 - TRBV20-1 14 many TGCAGTGCTAGGCGGCAGCTCGATAATTCACCCCTCCACTTT CSARRQLDNSPLHF
TRBJ2-5 - TRBV20-1 14 - TGCAGTGCTAGAGGCACTCTATCAGGGGAGACCCAGTACTTC CSARGTLSGETQYF